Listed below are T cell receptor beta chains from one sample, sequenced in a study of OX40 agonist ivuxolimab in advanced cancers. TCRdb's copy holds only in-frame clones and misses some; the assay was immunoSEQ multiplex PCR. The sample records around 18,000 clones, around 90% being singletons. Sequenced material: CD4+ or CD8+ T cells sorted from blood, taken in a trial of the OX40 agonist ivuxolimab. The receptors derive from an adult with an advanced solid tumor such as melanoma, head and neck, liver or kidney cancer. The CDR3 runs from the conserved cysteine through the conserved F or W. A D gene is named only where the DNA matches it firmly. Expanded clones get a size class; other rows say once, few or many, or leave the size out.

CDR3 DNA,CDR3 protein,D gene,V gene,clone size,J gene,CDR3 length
TGCGCCAGCAAGACTAGCGGGAGCTACGAGCAGTACTTC,CASKTSGSYEQYF,TRBD2,TRBV4-1,.,TRBJ2-7,13
TGTGCCAGTAGTCCTGGGGCCAATCAGCCCCAGCATTTT,CASSPGANQPQHF,.,TRBV19,.,TRBJ1-5,13
TGTGCCAGCAGCCTAAGGGGGGCCTACGAGCAGTACTTC,CASSLRGAYEQYF,.,TRBV6-5,.,TRBJ2-7,13
TGTGCCAGCAGTGACTCGGCGTCAATCGACGGGGAGACCCAGTACTTC,CASSDSASIDGETQYF,.,TRBV6-4,once,TRBJ2-5,16
TGCGCCAGCAGCCAAGATTTTGACGTCAGGGCTAATGAGCAGTTCTTC,CASSQDFDVRANEQFF,.,TRBV4-3,.,TRBJ2-1,16
TGTGCCAGCAGCCAAGATCAGAGCTATAGCAATCAGCCCCAGCATTTT,CASSQDQSYSNQPQHF,.,TRBV4-2,.,TRBJ1-5,16
TGTGCCAGCAGCCCCGGGACTAGCGCTATATCAGAGACCCAGTACTTC,CASSPGTSAISETQYF,TRBD2,TRBV7-9,.,TRBJ2-5,16
TGTGCCAGCAGCCGGGACAGCTCCTACGAGCAGTACTTC,CASSRDSSYEQYF,TRBD1,TRBV11-3,.,TRBJ2-7,13
TGCGCCAGCAGCCAAAACCTAGCGGGAGGGGCAGATACGCAGTATTTT,CASSQNLAGGADTQYF,TRBD2,TRBV4-3,.,TRBJ2-3,16
TGTGCCAGCAGCTTAGTGTTCTACGAGCAGTACTTC,CASSLVFYEQYF,.,TRBV7-8,.,TRBJ2-7,12
TGTGCCAGCAGCTTGGAATCCACACTCTACGAGCAGTACTTC,CASSLESTLYEQYF,.,TRBV5-4,.,TRBJ2-7,14
TGCGCCAGCAGCCAAGTGGGACTAGCGGGAGACCTCGCCCAACCCCCAGATACGCAGTATTTT,CASSQVGLAGDLAQPPDTQYF,TRBD2,TRBV4-3,.,TRBJ2-3,21
TGTGCCAGCAGCTTTGGGGCGGGAGGACACACCGGGGAGCTGTTTTTT,CASSFGAGGHTGELFF,TRBD2,TRBV11-1,.,TRBJ2-2,16
TGTGCCAGCAGCATTGACGGGTCCTACGAGCAGTACTTC,CASSIDGSYEQYF,.,TRBV7-9,once,TRBJ2-7,13
TGTGCCAGCAGCTCTCGGACAGGGGCCTTCTCTGGAAACACCATATATTTT,CASSSRTGAFSGNTIYF,TRBD1,TRBV7-9,.,TRBJ1-3,17
TGTGCCAGCAGTCCCCTGGACCGGAGCACAGATACGCAGTATTTT,CASSPLDRSTDTQYF,.,TRBV28,.,TRBJ2-3,15
TGTGCCAGTAGTCCGGGGACAGGGGGCGGCGGGGAGCTGTTTTTT,CASSPGTGGGGELFF,TRBD1,TRBV19,.,TRBJ2-2,15
TGTGCCAGTAGTACTGGCGGCAGCTACGAGCAGTACTTC,CASSTGGSYEQYF,.,TRBV19,.,TRBJ2-7,13
TGTGCCAGCAGCTTGGGGACACTCTACGAGCAGTACTTC,CASSLGTLYEQYF,.,TRBV5-5,.,TRBJ2-7,13
TGTGCCAGTAGCCAAACCGTCCTAGCGGGATCATTAGGGACCCAGTACTTC,CASSQTVLAGSLGTQYF,TRBD2,TRBV28,.,TRBJ2-5,17
TGTGCCAGCAGCCAAGCCGGGACGGGCTACGAGCAGTACTTC,CASSQAGTGYEQYF,.,TRBV7-2,.,TRBJ2-7,14
TGTGCCAGCGAAGGGATCACTGAAGCTTTCTTT,CASEGITEAFF,.,TRBV25-1,.,TRBJ1-1,11
TGTGCCAGCAGCCATATGGGCACCGGGGAGCTGTTTTTT,CASSHMGTGELFF,.,TRBV5-4,.,TRBJ2-2,13
TGTGCCAGCAGCTCGTGGCTAGCGGAAATCACAGATACGCAGTATTTT,CASSSWLAEITDTQYF,TRBD2,TRBV7-9,.,TRBJ2-3,16
TGTGCCAGCTCGTCACTGGACTACGAGCAGTACTTC,CASSSLDYEQYF,.,TRBV18,.,TRBJ2-7,12
TGCGCCAGCAGCCCCAGGAGCTCCTACGAGCAGTACTTC,CASSPRSSYEQYF,.,TRBV5-1,.,TRBJ2-7,13
TGTGCCAGCAGTGAAGCGCTATATTCGAGCGGCCCCCTCAATGAGCAGTTCTTC,CASSEALYSSGPLNEQFF,.,TRBV6-1,.,TRBJ2-1,18
TGTGCCACCCGGGGATTTGGCAATGAGCAGTTCTTC,CATRGFGNEQFF,.,TRBV15,.,TRBJ2-1,12
TGTGCCAGCAGCGTGATGGCGTCAGGGGACGAGCAGTACTTC,CASSVMASGDEQYF,.,TRBV9,.,TRBJ2-7,14
TGTGCCAGCAGCCCGGGACGGGCGCAGTATGGCTACACCTTC,CASSPGRAQYGYTF,.,TRBV7-6,.,TRBJ1-2,14
TGCGCCAGCAGCCCTGGGGCGGTAAATGAGCAGTTCTTC,CASSPGAVNEQFF,.,TRBV5-1,.,TRBJ2-1,13
TGCAGCGCCGTACTAGCGGGAGGGCTCCGAGCTTTGGTTACGCAGTATTTT,CSAVLAGGLRALVTQYF,TRBD2,TRBV29-1,.,TRBJ2-3,17
TGTGGGACGAGGGCATCGGCTGAAGCTTTCTTT,CGTRASAEAFF,.,TRBV19,.,TRBJ1-1,11
TGCGCCAGCAGCCAAGTTCAGGGTTCAGGAAACACCATATATTTT,CASSQVQGSGNTIYF,.,TRBV4-1,.,TRBJ1-3,15
TGTGCCAGCAGCCTACTCGGGGACGGATTCACCGGGGAGCTGTTTTTT,CASSLLGDGFTGELFF,.,TRBV28,.,TRBJ2-2,16
TGTGCCAGCAGCCCCCAGGCAGATACGCAGTATTTT,CASSPQADTQYF,.,TRBV7-6,.,TRBJ2-3,12
TGTGCCAGCAGCTTAGTCAGGAATAAAGAGACCCAGTACTTC,CASSLVRNKETQYF,.,TRBV7-9,.,TRBJ2-5,14
TGTGCCAGCAGCCAAGGGGCGCACACCGGGGAGCTGTTTTTT,CASSQGAHTGELFF,.,TRBV14,.,TRBJ2-2,14
TGTGCCAGCAGGGACGGACTAGCGGGAGTTGCAGATACGCAGTATTTT,CASRDGLAGVADTQYF,TRBD2,TRBV7-9,.,TRBJ2-3,16
TGTGCCAGCAGCGTGGGGACTTATATCTCTGGGGCCAACGTCCTGACTTTC,CASSVGTYISGANVLTF,.,TRBV9,.,TRBJ2-6,17
TGTGCCAGCAGTTTAACAGGGAACTATGGCTACACCTTC,CASSLTGNYGYTF,.,TRBV27,.,TRBJ1-2,13
TGTGCCAGCAGGGACCTGGGAGGGGCGGCCTACGAGCAGTACTTC,CASRDLGGAAYEQYF,TRBD2,TRBV6-6,.,TRBJ2-7,15
TGCGCCAGCAGCCAAGAAAGGGGGAACTACGAGCAGTACTTC,CASSQERGNYEQYF,.,TRBV4-1,.,TRBJ2-7,14
TGTGCCAGCAGTGATACAGGACTAGCGGACCATGAGCAGTTCTTC,CASSDTGLADHEQFF,TRBD2,TRBV25-1,.,TRBJ2-1,15
TGTGCCAGCAGCTTAGCCGGTTCCGGGGAGCTGTTTTTT,CASSLAGSGELFF,.,TRBV7-6,.,TRBJ2-2,13
TGCGCCAGCAGCCCTGGTCATACGCAGTATTTT,CASSPGHTQYF,.,TRBV4-3,few,TRBJ2-3,11
TGTGCCAGCAGCTTGTCTAGCGGGAGGTCCTACAATGAGCAGTTCTTC,CASSLSSGRSYNEQFF,TRBD2,TRBV5-6,.,TRBJ2-1,16
TGCGCCAGCGCGTATGGGACATACGATCTTAACTATGGCTACACCTTC,CASAYGTYDLNYGYTF,.,TRBV5-1,medium-sized,TRBJ1-2,16
TGTGCCAGCAGCCACGGACTAGCGGAGCCCTACGAGCAGTACTTC,CASSHGLAEPYEQYF,TRBD2,TRBV4-2,few,TRBJ2-7,15
TGTGCCAGCAGGGGGGAACAGACCTACGAGCAGTACTTC,CASRGEQTYEQYF,.,TRBV7-3,.,TRBJ2-7,13
TGTGCCAGCTCGACAGGGAGCTCCTACGAGCAGTACTTC,CASSTGSSYEQYF,TRBD1,TRBV19,.,TRBJ2-7,13
TGTGCCATCAGTGATCTCGGTACTTATGACCACTCCTACGAGCAGTACTTC,CAISDLGTYDHSYEQYF,.,TRBV10-3,.,TRBJ2-7,17
TGTGCCAGTAGTATCGAAAGGGCAGTAGGCACAGATACGCAGTATTTT,CASSIERAVGTDTQYF,.,TRBV19,.,TRBJ2-3,16